This is a list of T cell receptor beta chains from one sample in a study of T-cell reconstitution after alpha-beta-depleted transplantation in children. TCRdb ran MiXCR on the PCR reads and lists one entry per CDR3 protein. The data contain more than 200,000 distinct CDR3 sequences, around a sixth of them seen just once; the ten biggest clones take up 40% to 50%. The sequencing here drew on PBMCs, mostly from graft donor cells, taken 360 days after TCRalphabeta/CD19-depleted stem cell transplant. These receptor sequences come from a male patient between 2 and 15 years old who had a stem cell transplant for acute lymphoblastic leukemia, so the T cells may come from the graft donor. CDR3s include the opening cysteine and the closing phenylalanine or tryptophan. Each record gives: J gene, V gene, D gene, CDR3 length, clone size, CDR3 protein, CDR3 DNA. A D gene is named only where the DNA matches it firmly. The size of a clone is reported for some rows only, either as once, few or many, or as a class for expanded clones.

J gene: TRBJ1-1
V gene: TRBV16
D gene: .
CDR3 length: 15
clone size: few
CDR3 protein: CASSQTQVLDTEAFF
CDR3 DNA: TGTGCCAGCAGCCAGACCCAGGTCTTAGATACTGAAGCTTTCTTT

J gene: TRBJ2-5
V gene: TRBV11-3
D gene: .
CDR3 length: 17
clone size: .
CDR3 protein: CASSRGKHQAVQETQYF
CDR3 DNA: TGTGCCAGCAGCCGCGGAAAACATCAAGCGGTCCAAGAGACCCAGTACTTC

J gene: TRBJ2-5
V gene: TRBV12-3/TRBV12-4
D gene: .
CDR3 length: 19
clone size: .
CDR3 protein: CASSSTQPGAGAIGETQYF
CDR3 DNA: TGTGCCAGCAGTTCAACCCAGCCTGGCGCGGGGGCGATCGGTGAGACCCAGTACTTC

J gene: TRBJ2-5
V gene: TRBV29-1
D gene: .
CDR3 length: 11
clone size: .
CDR3 protein: CSQTVGETQYF
CDR3 DNA: TGCAGCCAGACCGTGGGGGAGACCCAGTACTTC

J gene: TRBJ2-2
V gene: TRBV6-5
D gene: .
CDR3 length: 14
clone size: many
CDR3 protein: CASSYLAVTGELFF
CDR3 DNA: TGTGCCAGCAGTTACTTGGCAGTCACCGGGGAGCTGTTTTTT

J gene: TRBJ1-2
V gene: TRBV6-5
D gene: .
CDR3 length: 13
clone size: .
CDR3 protein: CASSYNERVGYTF
CDR3 DNA: TGTGCCAGCAGTTACAATGAGAGGGTTGGCTACACCTTC

J gene: TRBJ1-1
V gene: TRBV7-9
D gene: .
CDR3 length: 16
clone size: .
CDR3 protein: CASSSDKGHRNTEAFF
CDR3 DNA: TGTGCCAGCAGTTCAGACAAAGGACATAGGAACACTGAAGCTTTCTTT

J gene: TRBJ2-7
V gene: TRBV4-3
D gene: TRBD2
CDR3 length: 14
clone size: .
CDR3 protein: CASSQLAGGYEQYF
CDR3 DNA: TGCGCCAGCAGCCAACTAGCGGGAGGCTACGAGCAGTACTTC

J gene: TRBJ2-1
V gene: TRBV9
D gene: TRBD2
CDR3 length: 15
clone size: .
CDR3 protein: CASSVASSGRDEQFF
CDR3 DNA: TGTGCCAGCAGCGTAGCATCCAGCGGGAGGGATGAGCAGTTCTTC

J gene: TRBJ2-1
V gene: TRBV20-1
D gene: .
CDR3 length: 14
clone size: few
CDR3 protein: CSASPTLAVDEQFF
CDR3 DNA: TGCAGTGCTTCTCCGACCTTGGCCGTCGATGAGCAGTTCTTC

J gene: TRBJ1-1
V gene: TRBV5-1
D gene: .
CDR3 length: 15
clone size: many
CDR3 protein: CASSLSGQAGTEAFF
CDR3 DNA: TGCGCCAGCAGCTTGTCGGGACAAGCGGGCACTGAAGCTTTCTTT

J gene: TRBJ2-7
V gene: TRBV10-3
D gene: .
CDR3 length: 15
clone size: few
CDR3 protein: CAISGTGTRAHEQYF
CDR3 DNA: TGTGCCATCAGCGGAACCGGGACACGGGCCCACGAGCAGTACTTC

J gene: TRBJ1-1
V gene: TRBV12-3/TRBV12-4
D gene: TRBD1
CDR3 length: 12
clone size: .
CDR3 protein: CASSSGGAEAFF
CDR3 DNA: TGTGCCAGCAGCTCAGGGGGGGCTGAAGCTTTCTTT

J gene: TRBJ2-7
V gene: TRBV21-1
D gene: .
CDR3 length: 18
clone size: .
CDR3 protein: CASSKDGSPSPHFYEQYF
CDR3 DNA: TGTGCCAGCAGCAAAGATGGTAGCCCAAGCCCCCACTTCTACGAGCAGTACTTC

J gene: TRBJ2-5
V gene: TRBV6-2/TRBV6-3
D gene: .
CDR3 length: 13
clone size: .
CDR3 protein: CASSYQSQETQYF
CDR3 DNA: TGTGCCAGCAGTTATCAAAGCCAAGAGACCCAGTACTTC

J gene: TRBJ2-3
V gene: TRBV7-2
D gene: TRBD2
CDR3 length: 17
clone size: .
CDR3 protein: CASSSLAGGPRTDTQYF
CDR3 DNA: TGTGCCAGCAGCTCTCTAGCGGGGGGTCCCCGCACAGATACGCAGTATTTT

J gene: TRBJ2-7
V gene: TRBV20-1
D gene: TRBD2
CDR3 length: 14
clone size: few
CDR3 protein: CSPRGLAEIYEQYF
CDR3 DNA: TGCAGTCCCAGAGGACTAGCGGAAATTTACGAGCAGTACTTC

J gene: TRBJ1-1
V gene: TRBV7-2
D gene: .
CDR3 length: 16
clone size: .
CDR3 protein: CASSPRQAIKNTEAFF
CDR3 DNA: TGTGCCAGCAGCCCCAGACAGGCGATCAAGAACACTGAAGCTTTCTTT

J gene: TRBJ1-4
V gene: TRBV25-1
D gene: .
CDR3 length: 14
clone size: many
CDR3 protein: CASSEWATNEKLFF
CDR3 DNA: TGTGCCAGCAGTGAATGGGCAACTAATGAAAAACTGTTTTTT

J gene: TRBJ1-6
V gene: TRBV7-3
D gene: .
CDR3 length: 13
clone size: once
CDR3 protein: CASSLTRDSPLHF
CDR3 DNA: TGTGCCAGCAGCCTGACTCGGGATTCACCCCTCCACTTT

J gene: TRBJ2-1
V gene: TRBV29-1
D gene: .
CDR3 length: 12
clone size: many
CDR3 protein: CSVEVQGNEQFF
CDR3 DNA: TGCAGCGTTGAAGTCCAAGGCAATGAGCAGTTCTTC

J gene: TRBJ2-3
V gene: TRBV28
D gene: .
CDR3 length: 14
clone size: few
CDR3 protein: CASSPHGGTDTQYF
CDR3 DNA: TGTGCCAGCAGTCCCCACGGGGGCACAGATACGCAGTATTTT

J gene: TRBJ1-2
V gene: TRBV7-2
D gene: .
CDR3 length: 11
clone size: .
CDR3 protein: CASSLTSGYTF
CDR3 DNA: TGTGCCAGCAGCCTGACGAGTGGCTACACCTTC

J gene: TRBJ1-2
V gene: TRBV5-6
D gene: TRBD1
CDR3 length: 13
clone size: many
CDR3 protein: CASSFSGTGGYTF
CDR3 DNA: TGTGCCAGCAGCTTCTCTGGGACAGGGGGCTACACCTTC

J gene: TRBJ2-2
V gene: TRBV10-3
D gene: .
CDR3 length: 16
clone size: .
CDR3 protein: CAISESAGARIGELFF
CDR3 DNA: TGTGCCATCAGTGAGTCGGCGGGGGCGAGGATCGGGGAGCTGTTTTTT

J gene: TRBJ2-2
V gene: TRBV4-3
D gene: TRBD2
CDR3 length: 18
clone size: .
CDR3 protein: CASTLLLAGGSSAGELFF
CDR3 DNA: TGCGCCAGCACCCTATTACTAGCGGGGGGGTCTTCGGCCGGGGAGCTGTTTTTT

J gene: TRBJ2-1
V gene: TRBV29-1
D gene: .
CDR3 length: 12
clone size: .
CDR3 protein: CSVEDRGFQQFF
CDR3 DNA: TGCAGCGTTGAAGATCGGGGCTTTCAGCAGTTCTTC

J gene: TRBJ2-5
V gene: TRBV7-8
D gene: .
CDR3 length: 14
clone size: few
CDR3 protein: CASSPRSHQETQYF
CDR3 DNA: TGTGCCAGCAGCCCCCGGAGTCACCAAGAGACCCAGTACTTC

J gene: TRBJ2-5
V gene: TRBV20-1
D gene: .
CDR3 length: 14
clone size: few
CDR3 protein: CSASPKFNLRTQYF
CDR3 DNA: TGCAGTGCTAGCCCCAAATTTAATCTGAGGACCCAGTACTTC

J gene: TRBJ2-3
V gene: TRBV7-2
D gene: TRBD2
CDR3 length: 17
clone size: .
CDR3 protein: CASSSPKPGLVSDTQYF
CDR3 DNA: TGTGCCAGCAGCTCCCCAAAACCAGGACTAGTTTCCGATACGCAGTATTTT

J gene: TRBJ2-7
V gene: TRBV3-1
D gene: .
CDR3 length: 12
clone size: few
CDR3 protein: CASSQMGYEQYF
CDR3 DNA: TGTGCCAGCAGCCAGATGGGCTACGAGCAGTACTTC

J gene: TRBJ2-1
V gene: TRBV7-9
D gene: TRBD1
CDR3 length: 15
clone size: few
CDR3 protein: CASSQTGGSYNEQFF
CDR3 DNA: TGTGCCAGCAGCCAGACAGGGGGGTCCTACAATGAGCAGTTCTTC

J gene: TRBJ2-3
V gene: TRBV7-6
D gene: .
CDR3 length: 16
clone size: many
CDR3 protein: CASSPRHRTDTDTQYF
CDR3 DNA: TGTGCCAGCAGCCCTCGACACCGGACGGACACAGATACGCAGTATTTT

J gene: TRBJ2-3
V gene: TRBV12-3/TRBV12-4
D gene: .
CDR3 length: 12
clone size: .
CDR3 protein: CASSLDSDTQYF
CDR3 DNA: TGTGCCAGCAGTTTAGATAGTGATACGCAGTATTTT

J gene: TRBJ1-2
V gene: TRBV7-9
D gene: .
CDR3 length: 14
clone size: once
CDR3 protein: CASTRGGSNYGYTF
CDR3 DNA: TGTGCCAGCACTCGAGGAGGATCTAACTATGGCTACACCTTC

J gene: TRBJ1-5
V gene: TRBV6-5
D gene: TRBD1
CDR3 length: 17
clone size: .
CDR3 protein: CASSYSGTGPYNQPQHF
CDR3 DNA: TGTGCCAGCAGTTACTCAGGGACAGGGCCGTACAATCAGCCCCAGCATTTT

J gene: TRBJ2-5
V gene: TRBV7-2
D gene: TRBD1
CDR3 length: 13
clone size: few
CDR3 protein: CATIGQGQETQYF
CDR3 DNA: TGTGCCACCATCGGACAGGGGCAAGAGACCCAGTACTTC

J gene: TRBJ2-3
V gene: TRBV10-2
D gene: .
CDR3 length: 18
clone size: few
CDR3 protein: CASSESYRRTAMGDTQYF
CDR3 DNA: TGCGCCAGCAGTGAGTCGTATAGGAGAACAGCTATGGGGGATACGCAGTATTTT

J gene: TRBJ1-2
V gene: TRBV5-4
D gene: TRBD1
CDR3 length: 14
clone size: .
CDR3 protein: CASSLRGQGYGYTF
CDR3 DNA: TGTGCCAGCAGCTTGCGAGGACAGGGATATGGCTACACCTTC